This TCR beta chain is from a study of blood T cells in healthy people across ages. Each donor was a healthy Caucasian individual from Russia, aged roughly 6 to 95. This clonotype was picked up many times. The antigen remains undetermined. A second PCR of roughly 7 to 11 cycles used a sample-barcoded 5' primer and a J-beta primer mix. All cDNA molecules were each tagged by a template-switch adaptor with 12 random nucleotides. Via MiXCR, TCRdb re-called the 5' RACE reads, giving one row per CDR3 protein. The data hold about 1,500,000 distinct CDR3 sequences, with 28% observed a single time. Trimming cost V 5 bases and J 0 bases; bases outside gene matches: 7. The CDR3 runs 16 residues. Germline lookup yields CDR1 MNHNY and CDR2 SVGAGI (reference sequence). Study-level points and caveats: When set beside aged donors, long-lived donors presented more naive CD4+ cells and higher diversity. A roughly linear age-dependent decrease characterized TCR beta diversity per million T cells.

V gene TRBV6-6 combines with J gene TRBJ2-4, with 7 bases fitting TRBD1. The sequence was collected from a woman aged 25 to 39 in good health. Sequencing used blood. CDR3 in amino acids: CASSPGTELAKNIQYF. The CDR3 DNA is TGTGCCAGCAGTCCCGGGACAGAACTAGCCAAAAACATTCAGTACTTC.